The rows below give T cell receptor beta chains drawn from one sample of a study of blood T cell repertoires in COVID-19. The data were produced by immunoSEQ multiplex PCR, yet TCRdb's version contains in-frame clones alone and is incomplete. The sample carries some 110,000 clones, under 90% recorded once. The material sequenced was peripheral blood. The receptors derive from a woman in her seventies with acute or convalescent COVID-19. Both conserved end residues are part of each CDR3. The D gene is left open where the match is weak. Clone size is stated in some rows and not others, as once, few, many or a class when expanded.

v_call	j_call	clone_size	d_call	cdr3_aa	cdr3_nt
TRBV11-2	TRBJ2-5	NA	NA	CASSLDPPPGETQYF	TGTGCCAGCAGCTTAGACCCCCCACCCGGGGAGACCCAGTACTTC
TRBV19	TRBJ1-2	NA	NA	CASSIDGDYGYTF	TGTGCCAGTAGTATAGACGGAGACTATGGCTACACCTTC
TRBV7-2	TRBJ2-3	once	TRBD2	CASSASRLAVDTQYF	TGTGCCAGCAGCGCTAGTAGGCTAGCGGTAGATACGCAGTATTTT
TRBV3-1/TRBV3-2	TRBJ2-5	NA	NA	CASSPRLGQETQYF	TGTGCCAGCAGCCCACGACTCGGGCAAGAGACCCAGTACTTC
TRBV5-1	TRBJ2-2	NA	NA	CASRGEGPGELFF	TGCGCCAGCAGAGGGGAAGGGCCCGGGGAGCTGTTTTTT
TRBV19	TRBJ2-5	NA	TRBD1	CASSLPGQDLETQYF	TGTGCCAGTAGTCTCCCGGGACAGGACCTAGAGACCCAGTACTTC
TRBV19	TRBJ1-2	NA	NA	CASSLDRMNYGYTF	TGTGCCAGTAGTCTGGACAGAATGAACTATGGCTACACCTTC
TRBV2	TRBJ2-3	NA	TRBD1	CASRAEGQASTDTQYF	TGTGCCAGCAGGGCAGAGGGACAGGCTAGCACAGATACGCAGTATTTT
TRBV5-1	TRBJ2-3	once	NA	CASRGSGQPTDTQYF	TGCGCCAGCAGGGGGTCAGGACAGCCCACAGATACGCAGTATTTT
TRBV5-1	TRBJ1-5	once	TRBD1	CASSLVAGGGQPQHF	TGCGCCAGCAGCTTGGTGGCAGGGGGCGGACAGCCCCAGCATTTT
TRBV29-1	TRBJ2-3	NA	TRBD1	CSAGDRIATDTQYF	TGCAGCGCTGGGGACAGAATCGCAACAGATACGCAGTATTTT
TRBV10-3	TRBJ1-2	NA	NA	CAIRVAPLGYTF	TGTGCCATCAGGGTGGCCCCTCTGGGCTACACCTTC
TRBV30	TRBJ1-6	once	TRBD1	CAWKGTGANSPLHF	TGTGCCTGGAAGGGGACAGGGGCCAATTCACCCCTCCACTTT
TRBV5-5	TRBJ1-2	NA	TRBD1	CASTEQGAGYGYTF	TGTGCCAGCACCGAACAGGGGGCGGGGTATGGCTACACCTTC
TRBV5-6	TRBJ2-2	NA	TRBD1	CASSRDRAAWGELFF	TGTGCCAGCAGTCGGGACAGGGCGGCCTGGGGGGAGCTGTTTTTT
TRBV7-3	TRBJ2-5	NA	NA	CASSQDRQETQYF	TGTGCCAGCAGCCAAGACAGACAAGAGACCCAGTACTTC
TRBV4-1	TRBJ1-3	NA	NA	CASSQEEGHSGNTIYF	TGCGCCAGCAGCCAAGAGGAGGGCCACTCTGGAAACACCATATATTTT
TRBV6-5	TRBJ1-6	NA	TRBD1	CASSPPGQETSPLHF	TGTGCCAGCAGCCCCCCCGGACAGGAGACTTCACCCCTCCACTTT
TRBV19	TRBJ2-1	NA	TRBD1	CASMGQVYGEQFF	TGTGCCAGTATGGGACAGGTTTACGGTGAGCAGTTCTTC
TRBV19	TRBJ1-5	NA	TRBD1	CASSPSDRVRVRYQPQHF	TGTGCCAGTAGTCCTTCGGACAGGGTGAGGGTTCGCTATCAGCCCCAGCATTTT
TRBV9	TRBJ2-2	NA	NA	CASSVSNTYTGELFF	TGTGCCAGCAGCGTAAGTAACACGTACACCGGGGAGCTGTTTTTT
TRBV4-2	TRBJ1-2	NA	NA	CASSQAGGYGYTF	TGTGCCAGCAGCCAAGCGGGAGGGTATGGCTACACCTTC
TRBV7-9	TRBJ1-1	few	NA	CASGPSSRFTRTGTEAFF	TGTGCCAGCGGCCCCTCCTCCAGGTTCACAAGGACGGGGACTGAAGCTTTCTTT
TRBV7-8	TRBJ1-2	NA	NA	CASSLVDGGYGYTF	TGTGCCAGCAGCTTAGTCGACGGGGGCTATGGCTACACCTTC
TRBV30	TRBJ1-5	few	NA	CAWSALRQGPQHF	TGTGCCTGGAGTGCCCTCCGGCAGGGGCCCCAGCATTTT
TRBV11-2	TRBJ2-1	NA	NA	CASSGLRGPGNEQFF	TGTGCCAGCAGCGGGTTGCGGGGGCCCGGAAATGAGCAGTTCTTC
TRBV28	TRBJ1-2	few	NA	CASSFDSSYGYTF	TGTGCCAGCAGTTTCGACAGCAGCTATGGCTACACCTTC
TRBV27	TRBJ2-1	NA	NA	CASKTSYSYNEQFF	TGTGCCAGCAAAACTAGCTATTCCTACAATGAGCAGTTCTTC